Given below is one TCR beta chain in context. Its cognate antigen is unknown. Through a sample-barcoded 5' primer and a J-beta primer mix, a second PCR was run for roughly 6 to 12 cycles. TCRdb ran MiXCR on the 5' RACE reads and lists one entry per CDR3 protein. The profile shows roughly 500,000 distinct CDR3 sequences, about 24% of them singletons. V was cut by 3 bases and J by 7 bases, with 10 bases left in between. In germline, CDR1 is MRHNA, CDR2 SNTAGT. CDR3 length equals 14 residues. This entry is derived from a study of blood T cells in healthy people across ages. Overall study findings and caveats: Long-lived and aged donors differed, with more naive CD4+ cells and higher diversity in the long-lived. Diversity estimates drawn from one million T cells were deemed underestimates. Correlation between TCR beta diversity and naive T cell percentage was strong.

The same sample was also used in a study of T cells of mothers and their children.

The chain is built from TRBV6-4 and TRBJ1-6; D call uncertain. The sequenced sample consisted of blood. The sequence was obtained from a boy aged 10-17 years in good health. The CDR3 DNA sequence: TGTGCCAGCAGTGAGTTACCGAAGAATTCACCCCTCCACTTT. It encodes CASSELPKNSPLHF.